This T cell receptor beta chain was recorded in a study of cytomegalovirus exposure and HLA in healthy donors. Study-wide findings and caveats: The authors confirmed in vitro that a few CMV-associated chains were specific for CMV antigens. The investigators catalogued 150 to 200 TCR beta chains as cytomegalovirus-associated. A missense DCLRE1C variant was associated with V- and J-gene trimming of TCR beta chains in a later analysis, and an independent cohort replicated the association.

As for this clone: Antigen specificity is unknown.

In the PCR, 60 Vbeta and 13 Jbeta primers were used. Data came from immunoSEQ multiplex PCR; TCRdb stores just in-frame clones and leaves some out. The sample has 130,000 or so clones, more than 65% seen once. Trimming removed 5 bases from V and 0 bases from J, with 5 bases in between. This CDR3 is built from 12 residues. The germline gives CDR1 LGHNT, CDR2 FRNRAP. The sample was PBMCs. The rearrangement uses TRBV12-5 and TRBJ2-7; D is unresolved. The receptor was derived from a man aged 18 to 29 in good health and CMV-seropositive. CDR3 in amino acids: CASGPRSYEQYF. DNA of the CDR3: TGTGCTAGTGGTCCTCGCTCCTACGAGCAGTACTTC.